The entry that follows covers one T cell receptor (beta chain) sequence. The specificity of this receptor is unknown. Base quality data are lacking; no much larger clone is found one base away. Library preparation employed 5' RACE. TCRdb shows the sequencer as Illumina HiSeq 2500. A second PCR of about 6 to 12 cycles was run with a J-beta primer mix and a sample-barcoded 5' primer. A template-switch 5' adaptor carrying 12 random nucleotides introduced a unique molecular identifier onto each TCR beta cDNA molecule. At least 2.5 million CDR3-containing paired-end reads were obtained from each sample. All of the RNA was converted into first-strand cDNA using the Mint cDNA synthesis kit, with a TRBC-specific oligonucleotide serving as the primer. Following uracil-DNA glycosylase treatment, a first 18-cycle PCR with universal primers M1SS and BC2_uni_R was performed on all cDNA. On the study's bioinformatics: Normalization of each sample was performed by random selection of 1 million high-quality reads, each carrying a distinct molecular identifier. Reads with shared molecular identifiers were discarded instead of being binned into consensus sequences. MiTCR, run with a Q25 quality threshold and the strictest error-elimination algorithm, handled CDR3 identification, clonotype clustering and error correction. A nonparametric unseen species model using Euler transformation provided a lower-bound estimate of total TCR beta diversity. In TCRdb, the public reads were trimmed at Q25 with fastp and aligned with MiXCR, with productive beta chains retained. Under each unique CDR3 protein, matching rows form one entry showing the most common genes and DNA. TCRdb assigned the V and J calls; the authors' analysis was not used. Counted in this sample were around 990,000 distinct CDR3 sequences; around two fifths of them appeared once. In total, the top ten clones hold about an eighth of the sample.

This sample was taken from a study of blood T cells in healthy people across ages (dated by TCRdb to 2015 to 2017). Regarding the complete study: In model experiments, template switching captured about one uniquely barcoded TCR beta cDNA molecule for every two T cells. The study measured age-related changes in TCR beta repertoire diversity using deep sequencing normalized with unique cDNA molecular identifiers. Donors were grouped into four age groups: young (average approximately 15 years), middle-aged (about 40), aged (around 60) and long-lived (just over 80). To avoid experimental bias, donors of different ages were spread randomly across the sequencing lanes. Using the same blood draw, the study looked at two additional independent replicas of 1 million unique cDNA reads for two donors, one aged 18 to 30 and the other aged 80 or older. What the authors observed across the whole study: Compared with the aged group, the long-lived group had more naive CD4+ T cells, fewer expanded clones and increased TCR diversity, suggesting age selection. Because the CMV infection status of the donors was unknown, age-related changes in expanded clonotypes may potentially have been confounded. There was a strong correlation between observed TCR beta diversity and the percentage of naive T cells measured by flow cytometry. As age increased, observed TCR beta diversity per million T cells dropped in a roughly linear way, and a significant reduction was already evident by age approximately 40. Estimates of total diversity based on one million sequenced T cells were regarded as lower bounds and as underestimates. Conclusive comparison of naive and antigen-experienced compartments was prevented by the profiling of bulk unsorted PBMCs.

Donors were a few dozen systemically healthy Caucasian individuals from Russia aged 6 to 90 years. Each donor gave approximately 9.4 milliliters of peripheral blood, drawn into EDTA-treated Vacutainer tubes. Ficoll-Paque density-gradient centrifugation was used to isolate PBMCs, with at least 6 million obtained per sample. Trizol reagent was used to extract total RNA from the PBMCs, yielding at least 5 micrograms per sample. For every donor, flow cytometry on a PBMC aliquot measured the percentage of naive CD45RAhigh/CD27high T cells. There are 14 amino acids in the CDR3, from cysteine to phenylalanine inclusive. Of the read, only the CDR3 DNA is kept; its 42 bases are in frame from base 1. CDR1 and CDR2 were assigned from the germline V gene (reference sequence) as DFQATT and SNEGSKA. V has 3 bases trimmed and J has 7 bases trimmed; junction bases matching no gene number 8.

This TCR derives from a man younger than 35 in good health. Sequenced input: blood. In this chain, TRBV20-1 is recombined with TRBJ2-1; 8 middle bases align to TRBD1. This receptor has the CDR3 CSASRTGTLNEQFF. In nucleotide form, the sequence is TGCAGTGCTAGCCGGACAGGGACATTGAATGAGCAGTTCTTC.